This TCR beta chain is from a study of blood T cell repertoires in COVID-19 (dated by TCRdb to between 2020 and 2021). About the investigation overall: Collaborator samples came from the United States, Italy and Spain and covered acute and convalescent phases of COVID-19. The prospective study material was composed of cDNA or gDNA derived from T cells, B-cell-depleted T cells, or PBMCs. Deeply sampled blood TCRbeta repertoires from subjects exposed to, actively infected with, or recovered from COVID-19 were included in the dataset. A freely available public database, intended as a resource for researchers studying the immune response to SARS-CoV-2, is where the repertoires were released. The samples were drawn from two sources: the first 160 participants of the ongoing ImmuneRACE study, and over 1,000 subjects contributed by 6 global collaborators. The sample metadata nearly always contained a de-identified subject ID, COVID-19 status, age in years and sex. HLA class I and class II types, where available, came from metadata supplied by the sample provider rather than from assay-based typing. Overall results and qualifications from the work: The quantity of clinical and demographic metadata differed by source and by participant and was supplied without curation.

The immunoSEQ Assay, a bias-controlled multiplex PCR, was used to amplify TCRbeta CDR3 regions from genomic DNA. The study's own analysis went as follows. The number of nucleated cells in each sample was estimated from the amplification of reference gene primers within the assay. Sequence reads were collapsed and filtered to measure the absolute abundance of every unique TCRbeta CDR3 rearrangement. For each sample, productive Simpson clonality was calculated by taking the square root of Simpson's diversity index across productive rearrangements. Here the immuneACCESS table is served through TCRdb, limited to in-frame sequences with V and J called. Missing clones are a known gap in these copies; in checked studies unresolved V genes cover under half, and the rest lacks a known reason. Clone size and V and J calls were adopted from that table, with D and trimming inferred from the DNA. This sample gives approximately 320,000 clones in total; approximately 85% of them show up just once. Approximately 7.5% of the sample belongs to the ten largest clones.

Collaborating institutions collected whole blood in K2EDTA tubes following their own protocols. For TCRbeta analysis, collaborators shipped samples in one of three forms: frozen whole blood, isolated PBMCs, or DNA extracted from either of those sample types. Trimming leaves V shorter by 4 bases and J shorter by 8 bases, with the junction holding 4 bases beyond the gene matches. Per the germline V gene (reference sequence), LGHDT is the CDR1 and YNNKEL is the CDR2. The CDR3 has 13 amino acids, counting the end cysteine and phenylalanine. This entry keeps only the CDR3 DNA: 39 bases, framed from base 1. Comments on this clone: It has no known antigen specificity. No per-base quality is available; no much larger clone lies one base away.

Rearrangement joined TRBV3-1 (or the pseudogene TRBV3-2) to TRBJ2-2, with 7 central nucleotides matching TRBD1. Sequenced sample: peripheral blood. This clonotype was sampled from a human donor in a cohort sampled during active COVID-19. The CDR3 region reads CASSLVDRGELFF. The base sequence is TGTGCCAGCAGCCTTGTGGACAGGGGGGAGCTGTTTTTT.